The source of this T cell receptor (beta chain) is a study of T cell responses to AZD1222 COVID-19 vaccine (dated by TCRdb to the early 2020s). Describing the broader study: AZD1222 recipients given second doses at about 4 weeks or at about 12 weeks were pooled, since spike-specific TCR depth and breadth were not found to differ between the two schedules. A total of approximately 240 trial participants underwent TCR sequencing, of whom some 210 received two doses of AZD1222 and some 25 received two doses of the MenACWY control vaccine. Enrollment into the trials was organized by age into subgroups of 18-55, 56-69 and 70-plus years, and those subgroups contained approximately 160, 26 and 62 TCR-sequenced participants, respectively.

The CDR3 regions of human TCRbeta chains were analyzed by immunosequencing. Concerning the study's data processing: Repertoire TCRs were checked for matches against a reference library of SARS-CoV-2-specific TCRs that had been generated using the MIRA antigen-specificity platform. Breadth was defined as the fraction of unique TCRs that were SARS-CoV-2-associated. Depth was defined as the fraction of total T cells that were SARS-CoV-2-associated. Each spike-specific TCR was assigned to its reactive spike region and to a CD4 or CD8 class using the MIRA data. Log10-transformed breadth and depth values were compared by one-way ANOVA with Sidak's multiple comparisons tests. The table was pulled from immuneACCESS by TCRdb, which kept in-frame rearrangements only. Such tables lose some clones; where checked, under half of the loss comes from unresolved V genes, and the rest has no known cause. Clonal size and the V and J genes are those of that table, whereas D and trimming came from the DNA. Present in this sample are 150,000 or so clones, approximately 89% of which were seen just once. Around 2.2% of the sample lies in the top ten.

The label giving this sample's time point can be read as: baseline before first vaccination. Vaccinee samples were obtained from the UK trials COV001 and COV002, which included a single-blind randomized controlled phase 2/3 trial of AZD1222 (ChAdOx1 nCoV-19) in healthy adults. For TCRbeta chain sequencing, PBMC samples from trial participants were taken at day 0 and at day 28 after the second dose. What the study reported, not specific to this receptor: The whole spike protein was spanned by vaccine-associated CD4 TCRs, and dominant responses were seen in regions 160-218 and 743-854. The 56-69-year group was small, and its depth increase did not reach significance, likely because of low power. Conclusions about previously exposed vaccinees are limited because only a handful of AZD1222 recipients were SARS-CoV-2 seropositive at baseline. Because no day 14 peak-response samples were available, the repertoires could be characterized only after the peak T cell response. Reportedly, almost half of the unique spike-specific TCRs recognized epitopes lying outside the regions that are mutated in the B.1.351 and B.1.1.7 variants. After two AZD1222 doses, both the breadth and the depth of spike-specific TCRs were significantly higher than at day 0 and than in MenACWY recipients. Participants were mostly white British, with more females than males. The authors suggested clonal diversity may have been underestimated.

Details on this clone: The antigen it recognizes is unknown. No quality values exist for individual bases; no much larger clone is one base distant.

Measured from the cysteine to the phenylalanine, the CDR3 is 15 residues long. This entry keeps only the CDR3 DNA: 45 bases, framed from base 1. Per the germline V gene, SGHTA is the CDR1 and FQGNSA is the CDR2. Trimming accounts for 4 bases at V and 4 bases at J, while the number of junction bases matched to no gene is 7. This clonotype was obtained from an adult in good health. The sequences come from peripheral blood, collected on day 0 of AZD1222 vaccination. The receptor chain draws on TRBV7-2 and TRBJ1-3; TRBD1 aligns with 7 central bases. The CDR3 region: CASSSKKDRGNTIYF. The DNA sequence is TGTGCCAGCAGCTCAAAAAAGGACAGGGGAAACACCATATATTTT. Full variable domain (CDR3 extended with the reference TRBV7-2 and TRBJ1-3 proteins): GAGVSQSPSNKVTEKGKDVELRCDPISGHTALYWYRQSLGQGLEFLIYFQGNSAPDKSGLPSDRFSAERTGGSVSTLTIQRTQQEDSAVYLCASSSKKDRGNTIYFGEGSWLTVV.